Each of the 26 T cell receptor beta chains below was sequenced from the same sample in a study of cytomegalovirus exposure and HLA in healthy donors. Primers for the PCR totalled 60 Vbeta and 13 Jbeta. Measured with immunoSEQ multiplex PCR; TCRdb has only the in-frame clones, and not every one. The data contain 85,000 to 100,000 clones, around three quarters of them seen just once; the ten biggest clones take up about 3.1%. The source material was PBMCs. All receptors come from a male donor in good health and CMV-seropositive.

This clone appeared a single time. The rearrangement links TRBV7-9 to TRBJ2-2, with 11 nucleotides matching TRBD1. V lost 6 bases to trimming and J lost 2 bases; unmatched junction nucleotides: 5. CDR1 SEHNR and CDR2 FQNEAQ come from the germline V gene (reference sequence). There are 16 residues in the CDR3. In nucleotides, the CDR3 is TGTGCCAGCAGGCCGGGACAGGGGGAAAACACCGGGGAGCTGTTTTTT. This gives the protein CASRPGQGENTGELFF.

The chain combines TRBV11-2 with TRBJ1-4, with TRBD1 identical over 9 bases. Germline CDR1 and CDR2: SGHAT and FQNNGV. The CDR3 contains 15 residues. After removal of 3 bases from V and 10 bases from J, the junction contained 9 bases not matched to a gene. This CDR3 is CASSFLGQGSGKLFF. The CDR3 DNA sequence: TGTGCCAGCAGCTTTCTGGGACAGGGTAGCGGAAAACTGTTTTTT.

The genes are TRBV29-1 and TRBJ1-2, with a weak D call TRBD1 (5 bases). The CDR3 contains 12 residues. In germline, CDR1 is SQVTM, CDR2 ANQGSEA. V shed 4 bases and J shed 3 bases, with 9 bases lying between them. CDR3 DNA: TGCAGCGTTGGAGAACAGGACTATGGCTACACCTTC. Translating gives CSVGEQDYGYTF.

This clone is a singleton in its sample. J is TRBJ1-2 and V is TRBV4-1; D not resolved. Germline values: CDR1 MGHRA, CDR2 YSYEKL. The V end lost 1 base, the J end lost 5 bases, and 11 bases lay between the germline ends. The CDR3 contains 14 residues. Here the CDR3 reads CASSQGEALYGYTF. CDR3 coding DNA: TGCGCCAGCAGCCAAGGAGAGGCTTTATATGGCTACACCTTC.

The rearrangement links TRBV14 to TRBJ1-1; 7 positions match TRBD1. Per germline, CDR1 SGHDN and CDR2 FVKESK. The CDR3 runs 14 residues. With V trimmed by 4 bases and J by 4 bases, 6 bases remained unmatched. As DNA, the CDR3 is TGTGCCAGCAGCCTCCTACAGGGGAGCACTGAAGCTTTCTTT. This encodes CASSLLQGSTEAFF. Full variable domain (missing parts from reference TRBV14 and TRBJ1-1): EAGVTQFPSHSVIEKGQTVTLRCDPISGHDNLYWYRRVMGKEIKFLLHFVKESKQDESGMPNNRFLAERTGGTYSTLKVQPAELEDSGVYFCASSLLQGSTEAFFGQGTRLTVV.

Details on this clone: One end of the junction fails to match germline, which may point to a read error. The V gene is TRBV29-1, the J gene TRBJ1-2; D may be TRBD1 (5 bases). Germline lookup yields CDR1 SQVTM and CDR2 ANQGSEA. This CDR3 contains 13 residues. CDR3 amino acids: CSQGPPVQGPGAF. The DNA of the CDR3 is TGCAGCCAGGGCCCCCCGGTCCAAGGGCCGGGGGCCTTC.

This clone was seen only once. The chain joins TRBV10-3 to TRBJ2-7; 8 bases match TRBD1. CDR1 and CDR2 (germline): ENHRY, SYGVKD. The CDR3 has 14 amino acids. V shed 7 bases, J shed 5 bases, and the junction held 10 bases outside the gene matches. In nucleotides, the CDR3 is TGTGCCATCATGGCAGGACAGGGTTCCCACGAGCAGTACTTC. This encodes CAIMAGQGSHEQYF.

Points on this clone: This same CDR3 is encoded by further DNA sequences in the sample. This rearrangement joins TRBV29-1 to TRBJ1-1; D possibly corresponds to TRBD1 (5 bases). Germline V CDR1 and CDR2: SQVTM, ANQGSEA. The V end lost 1 base, the J end lost 5 bases, and 8 bases lay between the germline ends. The CDR3 consists of 12 residues. The CDR3 DNA sequence: TGCAGCGTTGAAGGGGGGGGAACTGAAGCTTTCTTT. Translated: CSVEGGGTEAFF.

The chain recombines TRBV29-1 with TRBJ1-2; 8 nucleotides agree with TRBD1. V was pared by 4 bases and J by 8 bases, with 6 bases of the junction left unmatched. CDR3 size: 12 residues. Germline CDR1 and CDR2: SQVTM and ANQGSEA. The CDR3 region is CSVGQGKNGYTF. The CDR3 nucleotides are TGCAGCGTTGGACAGGGGAAGAACGGCTACACCTTC. Combining the CDR3 with reference TRBV29-1 and TRBJ1-2 gives the whole variable domain SAVISQKPSRDICQRGTSLTIQCQVDSQVTMMFWYRQQPGQSLTLIATANQGSEATYESGFVIDKFPISRPNLTFSTLTVSNMSPEDSSIYLCSVGQGKNGYTFGSGTRLTVV.

The chain carries TRBV6-4 and TRBJ1-1; D might be TRBD1 (5 bases). The CDR3 consists of 13 residues. V was cut by 6 bases and J by 6 bases, with 14 bases left in between. Germline CDR1 is MRHNA and CDR2 is SNTAGT. The CDR3 DNA is TGTGCCAGCAGCTCTGGGGCCAACGCTGAAGCTTTCTTT. It specifies CASSSGANAEAFF.

This chain links TRBV30 with TRBJ1-5; D is perhaps TRBD1 (6 bases). Germline CDR1 reads GTSNPN; CDR2 reads SVGIG (reference sequence). The V gene lost 2 bases and the J gene lost 7 bases, with 15 bases spanning the gap. The CDR3 has 14 residues. The CDR3 sequence is CAWSMGRGEQPQHF. For the CDR3, the DNA is TGTGCCTGGAGTATGGGCAGGGGAGAACAGCCCCAGCATTTT. Full variable domain (rest looked up from reference TRBV30 and TRBJ1-5): SQTIHQWPATLVQPVGSPLSLECTVEGTSNPNLYWYRQAAGRGLQLLFYSVGIGQISSEVPQNLSASRPQDRQFILSSKKLLLSDSGFYLCAWSMGRGEQPQHFGDGTRLSIL.

V is TRBV7-2 and J is TRBJ1-3; D is perhaps TRBD1 (5 bases). CDR3 length equals 14 residues. Trimming stripped 3 bases from V and 0 bases from J, with 6 bases between. CDR1 is SGHTA, CDR2 FQGNSA, per germline. The CDR3 nucleotides read TGTGCCAGCAGCTTTCAGGGCTCTGGAAACACCATATATTTT. Its translation is CASSFQGSGNTIYF.

In this sample, this clone turned up a few times. The chain joins TRBV5-6 to TRBJ1-3; D is unresolved. Per the germline V gene, CDR1 is SGHDT and CDR2 is YYEEEE. With 6 bases removed from V and 0 bases from J, the gap between germline ends came to 13 bases. The CDR3 extends over 15 amino acids. The CDR3: CASTPGRGSGNTIYF. The CDR3 nucleotides read TGTGCCAGCACCCCAGGTCGGGGCTCTGGAAACACCATATATTTT. The full variable domain, in which reference TRBV5-6 and TRBJ1-3 provide the parts outside the CDR3, is DAGVTQSPTHLIKTRGQQVTLRCSPKSGHDTVSWYQQALGQGPQFIFQYYEEEERQRGNFPDRFSGHQFPNYSSELNVNALLLGDSALYLCASTPGRGSGNTIYFGEGSWLTVV.

The gene calls are TRBV7-2 and TRBJ1-2, with TRBD1 matching over 7 bases. The CDR3 loop spans 15 amino acids. Per the germline V gene, CDR1 is SGHTA and CDR2 is FQGNSA. V lost 2 bases, J lost 5 bases, and 8 bases stayed unmatched. The CDR3 DNA reads TGTGCCAGCAGCTTAAACAGTCGGGACAGTTATGGCTACACCTTC. Its translation: CASSLNSRDSYGYTF.

The chain joins TRBV5-5 to TRBJ2-7, with a possible D match to TRBD1 (6 bases). Per the germline V gene, CDR1 is SGHKS and CDR2 is YYEKEE (reference sequence). CDR3 length: 16 residues. V lost 0 bases, J lost 2 bases, and 15 bases lay in between. The CDR3 DNA is TGTGCCAGCAGCTTGGTTCTGGACAGAGGGGCCTACGAGCAGTACTTC. As protein: CASSLVLDRGAYEQYF. Supplemented by reference TRBV5-5 and TRBJ2-7, the full variable domain reads DAGVTQSPTHLIKTRGQQVTLRCSPISGHKSVSWYQQVLGQGPQFIFQYYEKEERGRGNFPDRFSARQFPNYSSELNVNALLLGDSALYLCASSLVLDRGAYEQYFGPGTRLTVT.

V usage is TRBV19 and J usage is TRBJ2-7, with a possible D match to TRBD1 (6 bases). This CDR3 has 13 residues. CDR1 is LNHDA and CDR2 is SQIVND in the germline V gene (reference sequence). The ends were cut back, 8 bases at V and 2 bases at J, with 13 bases in the middle. The CDR3 region is CASRDTSTYEQYF. DNA for the CDR3: TGTGCCAGTCGGGACACCTCAACCTACGAGCAGTACTTC. Variable domain in full (rest from reference TRBV19 and TRBJ2-7): DGGITQSPKYLFRKEGQNVTLSCEQNLNHDAMYWYRQDPGQGLRLIYYSQIVNDFQKGDIAEGYSVSREKKESFPLTVTSAQKNPTAFYLCASRDTSTYEQYFGPGTRLTVT.

V usage is TRBV9 and J usage is TRBJ1-2, with 7 bases identical to TRBD1. Germline CDR1 and CDR2: SGDLS and YYNGEE. Germline trimming cut 6 bases from V and 9 bases from J; bases unmatched to any gene: 14. This CDR3 region has 14 residues. The CDR3 coding sequence is TGTGCCAGCACCTTAGGGTGGGACAGTGGTAGCTACACCTTC. This gives the protein CASTLGWDSGSYTF.

The chain combines TRBV9 with TRBJ2-2; D is undetermined. Looked up from germline, CDR1 is SGDLS and CDR2 is YYNGEE. V gave up 7 bases and J gave up 2 bases, with 12 bases separating them. The CDR3 covers 14 residues. The CDR3 loop reads CASADRLNTGELFF. The CDR3 coding sequence is TGTGCCAGCGCTGATAGACTCAACACCGGGGAGCTGTTTTTT.

The V gene is TRBV19, the J gene TRBJ2-7; maybe TRBD1 (7 bases). This CDR3 comprises 15 residues. The V end lost 7 bases, the J end lost 3 bases, and 19 bases lay between the germline ends. Germline V gene sequence: CDR1 LNHDA, CDR2 SQIVND (reference sequence). For the CDR3, the DNA is TGTGCCAGTATCCCTTCAGGGGGAGGCTACTACGAGCAGTACTTC. Its protein product is CASIPSGGGYYEQYF.

This clone has only one observation. The V and J genes are TRBV30 and TRBJ1-5; no firm D call. Germline V lookup: CDR1 GTSNPN, CDR2 SVGIG (reference sequence). The CDR3 runs 14 residues. The ends were cut back, 3 bases at V and 0 bases at J, with 9 bases in the middle. CDR3 in amino acids: CAWSASNSNQPQHF. CDR3 coding DNA: TGTGCCTGGAGCGCCAGTAATAGCAATCAGCCCCAGCATTTT.

The gene calls are TRBV14 and TRBJ2-2; a possible D gene is TRBD2 (5 bases). Germline V lookup: CDR1 SGHDN, CDR2 FVKESK. V was clipped by 3 bases and J by 4 bases, with 21 bases between them. This CDR3 has 18 amino acids. The CDR3 nucleotides are TGTGCCAGCAGCCATCGAAGGGCAGCCGGGGTCGGCACCGGGGAGCTGTTTTTT. It is translated as CASSHRRAAGVGTGELFF.

The chain combines TRBV7-2 with TRBJ1-3, with 9 bases matching TRBD1. This CDR3 contains 16 residues. J lost 2 bases, V lost 0 bases, and 2 bases had no gene match. Germline V gene data show CDR1 as SGHTA and CDR2 as FQGNSA. The CDR3 DNA is TGTGCCAGCAGCTTAGCCGGGACAGGGACTGGAAACACCATATATTTT. Amino acids: CASSLAGTGTGNTIYF.

The chain links TRBV4-1 to TRBJ2-7, with D unresolved. This CDR3 has 12 residues. CDR1 and CDR2 (germline): MGHRA, YSYEKL. V was clipped by 0 bases and J by 6 bases, with 6 bases between them. The CDR3 is CASSQETGEQYF. The CDR3 DNA sequence: TGCGCCAGCAGCCAAGAGACGGGCGAGCAGTACTTC.

V gene TRBV6-5 combines with J gene TRBJ1-5; 10 nucleotides align to TRBD1. There are 15 residues in the CDR3. Germline V CDR1 and CDR2: MNHEY, SVGAGI. J gave up 4 bases and V 11 bases, and 11 bases lay outside the gene matches. The chain's CDR3 is CAAGGSGQGNQPQHF. In DNA, the CDR3 is TGTGCCGCCGGAGGATCGGGACAGGGGAATCAGCCCCAGCATTTT.

This chain joins TRBV2 and TRBJ2-1; TRBD2 matches at 9 bases. Germline trimming cut 4 bases from V and 8 bases from J; bases unmatched to any gene: 9. The CDR3 has 15 residues. Germline V gives CDR1 SNHLY, CDR2 FYNNEI. The CDR3 region has the DNA TGTGCCAGCAGTGCCTTAGGCGGGGGGGCGGATGAGCAGTTCTTC. Protein sequence: CASSALGGGADEQFF.

This sequence joins TRBV2 and TRBJ1-5; 7 bases line up with TRBD1. Germline V gene lookup returns CDR1 SNHLY and CDR2 FYNNEI. This CDR3 has 16 residues. V lost 5 bases, J lost 6 bases, and 13 bases stayed unmatched. CDR3 coding DNA: TGTGCCAGCAGTCGGACGGGTCAGGGGGTAGGTCAGCCCCAGCATTTT. This encodes CASSRTGQGVGQPQHF. The variable domain in full, with the rest retrieved from reference TRBV2 and TRBJ1-5, is EPEVTQTPSHQVTQMGQEVILRCVPISNHLYFYWYRQILGQKVEFLVSFYNNEISEKSEIFDDQFSVERPDGSNFTLKIRSTKLEDSAMYFCASSRTGQGVGQPQHFGDGTRLSIL.